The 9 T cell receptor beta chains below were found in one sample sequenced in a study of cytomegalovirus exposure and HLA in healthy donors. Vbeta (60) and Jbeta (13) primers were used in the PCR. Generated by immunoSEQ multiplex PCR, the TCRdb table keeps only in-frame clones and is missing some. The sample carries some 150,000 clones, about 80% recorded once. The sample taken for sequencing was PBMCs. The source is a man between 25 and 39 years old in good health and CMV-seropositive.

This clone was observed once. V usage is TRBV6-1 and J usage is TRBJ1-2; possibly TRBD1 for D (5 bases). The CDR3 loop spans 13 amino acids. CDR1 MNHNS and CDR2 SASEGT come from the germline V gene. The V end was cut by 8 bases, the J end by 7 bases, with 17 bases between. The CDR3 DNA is TGTGCCAGCGATCAAGTCGGGGGTGGTGGCTACACCTTC. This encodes CASDQVGGGGYTF.

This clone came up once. The CDR3 sequence is CASSWWQNNQPQHF. The DNA for the CDR3 is TGTGCCAGCAGTTGGTGGCAGAATAATCAGCCCCAGCATTTT. V is TRBV28 and J is TRBJ1-5, with D unclear. Per the germline V gene, CDR1 is MDHEN and CDR2 is SYDVKM. V was trimmed by 4 bases and J by 4 bases, leaving 11 bases between them. The CDR3 length is 14 residues.

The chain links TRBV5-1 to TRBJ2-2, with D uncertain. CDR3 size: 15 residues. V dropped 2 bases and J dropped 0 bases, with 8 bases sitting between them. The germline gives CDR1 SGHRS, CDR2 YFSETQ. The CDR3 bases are TGCGCCAGCAGCTTTCGACTCTCGAACACCGGGGAGCTGTTTTTT. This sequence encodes CASSFRLSNTGELFF.

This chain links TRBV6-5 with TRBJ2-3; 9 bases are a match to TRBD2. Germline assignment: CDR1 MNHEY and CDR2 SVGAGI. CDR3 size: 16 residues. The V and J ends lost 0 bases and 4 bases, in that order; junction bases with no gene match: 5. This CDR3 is CASSYSRGGAADTQYF. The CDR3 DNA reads TGTGCCAGCAGTTACTCCCGCGGGGGGGCGGCAGATACGCAGTATTTT.

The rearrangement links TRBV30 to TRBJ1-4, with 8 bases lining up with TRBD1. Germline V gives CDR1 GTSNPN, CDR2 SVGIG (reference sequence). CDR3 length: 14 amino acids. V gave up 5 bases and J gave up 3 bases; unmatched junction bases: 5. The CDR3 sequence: CAWGQGASNEKLFF. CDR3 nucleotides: TGTGCCTGGGGGCAGGGGGCTTCTAATGAAAAACTGTTTTTT.

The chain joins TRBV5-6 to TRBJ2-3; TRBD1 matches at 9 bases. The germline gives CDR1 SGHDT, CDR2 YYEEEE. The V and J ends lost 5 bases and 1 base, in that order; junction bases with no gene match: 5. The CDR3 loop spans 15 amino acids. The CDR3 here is CASSRTGVGTDTQYF. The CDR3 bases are TGTGCCAGCAGTAGGACAGGGGTCGGCACAGATACGCAGTATTTT. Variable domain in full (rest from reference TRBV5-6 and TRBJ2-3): DAGVTQSPTHLIKTRGQQVTLRCSPKSGHDTVSWYQQALGQGPQFIFQYYEEEERQRGNFPDRFSGHQFPNYSSELNVNALLLGDSALYLCASSRTGVGTDTQYFGPGTRLTVL.

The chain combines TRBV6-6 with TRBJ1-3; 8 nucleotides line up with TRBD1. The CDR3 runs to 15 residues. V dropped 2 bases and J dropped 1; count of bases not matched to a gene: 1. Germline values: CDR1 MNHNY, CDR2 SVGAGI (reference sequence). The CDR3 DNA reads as TGTGCCAGCAGTTACGGGACAGGATCTGGAAACACCATATATTTT. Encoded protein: CASSYGTGSGNTIYF.

CDR3 in amino acids: CASSVAGTNTEAFF. In nucleotides, the CDR3 is TGTGCCAGCAGCGTAGCGGGGACAAACACTGAAGCTTTCTTT. The chain joins TRBV9 to TRBJ1-1; TRBD1 is a possible D gene (6 bases). Germline assignment: CDR1 SGDLS and CDR2 YYNGEE. This CDR3 is built from 14 residues. Trimming pared 0 bases from V and 2 bases from J, leaving 8 bases between.

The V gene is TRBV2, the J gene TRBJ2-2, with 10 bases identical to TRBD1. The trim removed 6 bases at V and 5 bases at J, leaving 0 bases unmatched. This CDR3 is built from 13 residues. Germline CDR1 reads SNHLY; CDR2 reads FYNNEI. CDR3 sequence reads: CASRGQGTGELFF. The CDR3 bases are TGTGCCAGCAGGGGACAGGGGACCGGGGAGCTGTTTTTT.